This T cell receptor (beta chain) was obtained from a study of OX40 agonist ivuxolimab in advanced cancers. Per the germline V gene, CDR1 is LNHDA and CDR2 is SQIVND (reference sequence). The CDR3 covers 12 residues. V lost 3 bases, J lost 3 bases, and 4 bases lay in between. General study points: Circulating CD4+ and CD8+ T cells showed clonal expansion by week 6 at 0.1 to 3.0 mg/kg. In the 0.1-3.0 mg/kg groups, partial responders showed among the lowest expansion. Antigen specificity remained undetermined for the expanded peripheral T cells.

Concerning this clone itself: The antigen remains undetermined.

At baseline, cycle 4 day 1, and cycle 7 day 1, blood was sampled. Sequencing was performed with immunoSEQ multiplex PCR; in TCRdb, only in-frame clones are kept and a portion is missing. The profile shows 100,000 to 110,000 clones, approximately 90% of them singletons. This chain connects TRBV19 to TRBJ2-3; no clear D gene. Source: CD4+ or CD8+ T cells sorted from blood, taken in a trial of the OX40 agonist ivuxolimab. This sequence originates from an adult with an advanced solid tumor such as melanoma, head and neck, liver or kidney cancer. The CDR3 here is CASSMWTDTQYF. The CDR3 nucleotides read TGTGCCAGTAGTATGTGGACAGATACGCAGTATTTT.